A selection of T cell receptor beta chains follows, all from one sample in a study of T cells in Graves' hyperthyroidism and ophthalmopathy. Via MiXCR, TCRdb re-called the multiplex PCR reads, giving one row per CDR3 protein. The data show about 270,000 distinct CDR3 sequences, roughly 15% seen once. The sequenced sample consisted of blood. The source is a woman between 50 and 59 years old with Graves' hyperthyroidism that later progressed to Graves' ophthalmopathy. CDR3s include the opening cysteine and the closing phenylalanine or tryptophan. D genes are given only for firm matches. Expanded clones get a size class; other rows say once, few or many, or leave the size out.

D gene: -; V gene: TRBV28; CDR3 length: 19; clone size: many; J gene: TRBJ1-1; CDR3 DNA: TGTGCCAGCACCACCATCTATGGGACCGGCGGCCGGGTGAACACTGAAGCTTTCTTT; CDR3 protein: CASTTIYGTGGRVNTEAFF
D gene: TRBD1; V gene: TRBV29-1; CDR3 length: 14; clone size: many; J gene: TRBJ1-5; CDR3 DNA: TGCAGCGTCGAGACAGGGGCGAGCAATCAGCCCCAGCATTTT; CDR3 protein: CSVETGASNQPQHF
D gene: -; V gene: TRBV5-1; CDR3 length: 12; clone size: -; J gene: TRBJ2-1; CDR3 DNA: TGCGCCAGCAGCGTGGTTGGCCATGAGCAGTTCTTC; CDR3 protein: CASSVVGHEQFF
D gene: TRBD2; V gene: TRBV20-1; CDR3 length: 14; clone size: many; J gene: TRBJ2-5; CDR3 DNA: TGCAGTGCTTCGCGGGAGGTCCTCCAAGAGACCCAGTACTTC; CDR3 protein: CSASREVLQETQYF
D gene: -; V gene: TRBV3-1; CDR3 length: 15; clone size: -; J gene: TRBJ2-2; CDR3 DNA: TGTGCCAGCAGCCAATCAGGGACCTGCACCGGGGAGCTGTTTTTT; CDR3 protein: CASSQSGTCTGELFF
D gene: TRBD1; V gene: TRBV6-2/TRBV6-3; CDR3 length: 15; clone size: many; J gene: TRBJ2-5; CDR3 DNA: TGTGCCAGCAGTTACTCGACAGGGGGCAAAGAGACCCAGTACTTC; CDR3 protein: CASSYSTGGKETQYF
D gene: -; V gene: TRBV7-8; CDR3 length: 15; clone size: many; J gene: TRBJ1-1; CDR3 DNA: TGTGCCAGCAGCTTAGTGGTTCAGGGAGGAACTGAAGCTTTCTTT; CDR3 protein: CASSLVVQGGTEAFF
D gene: -; V gene: TRBV19; CDR3 length: 14; clone size: few; J gene: TRBJ1-2; CDR3 DNA: TGTGCCAGTAGTATCCCAGGGGTTAACTATGGCTACACCTTC; CDR3 protein: CASSIPGVNYGYTF
D gene: -; V gene: TRBV30; CDR3 length: 14; clone size: many; J gene: TRBJ2-3; CDR3 DNA: TGTGCCTGGAGTCGCCGACAGGGCACAGATACGCAGTATTTT; CDR3 protein: CAWSRRQGTDTQYF
D gene: -; V gene: TRBV11-2; CDR3 length: 13; clone size: many; J gene: TRBJ2-7; CDR3 DNA: TGTGCCAGCAGCTTAGGCACCCGGGACGAGCAGTACTTC; CDR3 protein: CASSLGTRDEQYF
D gene: TRBD1; V gene: TRBV7-9; CDR3 length: 15; clone size: -; J gene: TRBJ2-7; CDR3 DNA: TGTGCCAGCAGCTCGCCAGGGGGCGCCGCCTACGAGCAGTACTTC; CDR3 protein: CASSSPGGAAYEQYF
D gene: TRBD2; V gene: TRBV12-3/TRBV12-4; CDR3 length: 16; clone size: many; J gene: TRBJ2-1; CDR3 DNA: TGTGCCAGCAGAGGCGCCGGGGGGACTACCAACAATGAGCAGTTCTTC; CDR3 protein: CASRGAGGTTNNEQFF
D gene: -; V gene: TRBV24-1; CDR3 length: 14; clone size: few; J gene: TRBJ2-1; CDR3 DNA: TGTGCCACCAGTGACCTACCGGACCATAAGAGCAGGTTCTTC; CDR3 protein: CATSDLPDHKSRFF
D gene: TRBD2; V gene: TRBV27; CDR3 length: 16; clone size: many; J gene: TRBJ2-1; CDR3 DNA: TGTGCCAGCACCACCTTGGGCCTAGCGGGAGGTAATGAGCAGTTCTTC; CDR3 protein: CASTTLGLAGGNEQFF
D gene: -; V gene: TRBV27; CDR3 length: 15; clone size: many; J gene: TRBJ2-3; CDR3 DNA: TGTGCCAGCAGTCCGTCCCTGGGCCTCACAGATACGCAGTATTTT; CDR3 protein: CASSPSLGLTDTQYF
D gene: TRBD1; V gene: TRBV6-1; CDR3 length: 14; clone size: many; J gene: TRBJ2-5; CDR3 DNA: TGTGCCACCCCACGACAGGGGGCTTCAGAGACCCAGTACTTC; CDR3 protein: CATPRQGASETQYF
D gene: -; V gene: TRBV18; CDR3 length: 14; clone size: many; J gene: TRBJ1-4; CDR3 DNA: TGTGCCAGCTCACCATCTGGGACTAATGAAAAACTGTTTTTT; CDR3 protein: CASSPSGTNEKLFF
D gene: TRBD2; V gene: TRBV6-2/TRBV6-3; CDR3 length: 15; clone size: few; J gene: TRBJ2-7; CDR3 DNA: TGTGCCAGCAGCTCCACTAGCGGGAGGGGTTACGGGCAGTACTTC; CDR3 protein: CASSSTSGRGYGQYF
D gene: -; V gene: TRBV25-1; CDR3 length: 13; clone size: few; J gene: TRBJ2-1; CDR3 DNA: TGTGCCAGCAGTGAATATCAGGCTAGCGAGCAGTTCTTC; CDR3 protein: CASSEYQASEQFF
D gene: TRBD1; V gene: TRBV5-1; CDR3 length: 14; clone size: many; J gene: TRBJ2-7; CDR3 DNA: TGCGCCAGCAGCTTGCCTGGACAGGTGGACGAGCAGTACTTC; CDR3 protein: CASSLPGQVDEQYF
D gene: TRBD2; V gene: TRBV19; CDR3 length: 15; clone size: few; J gene: TRBJ2-4; CDR3 DNA: TGTGCCAGTAGTACCGGACTAGCGGGAGACAACATTCAGTACTTC; CDR3 protein: CASSTGLAGDNIQYF
D gene: TRBD1; V gene: TRBV20-1; CDR3 length: 12; clone size: -; J gene: TRBJ2-7; CDR3 DNA: TGCAGTGCTAGGTGGACAGGCTACGAGCAGTACTTC; CDR3 protein: CSARWTGYEQYF
D gene: -; V gene: TRBV19; CDR3 length: 14; clone size: few; J gene: TRBJ1-5; CDR3 DNA: TGTGCCAGTAGTATGCGAGGGGGGGATCAGCCCCAGCATTTT; CDR3 protein: CASSMRGGDQPQHF
D gene: -; V gene: TRBV5-6; CDR3 length: 12; clone size: -; J gene: TRBJ2-1; CDR3 DNA: TGTGCCAGCAGCTTCCTAGCGAATGAGCAGTTCTTC; CDR3 protein: CASSFLANEQFF
D gene: TRBD1; V gene: TRBV28; CDR3 length: 14; clone size: medium-sized; J gene: TRBJ2-7; CDR3 DNA: TGTGCCAGCAGCACCTGGGACAGAGGCTACGAGCAGTACTTC; CDR3 protein: CASSTWDRGYEQYF
D gene: TRBD2; V gene: TRBV28; CDR3 length: 13; clone size: -; J gene: TRBJ2-1; CDR3 DNA: TGTGCCGCTAGAGGACTAGCGGACAATGAGCAGTTCTTC; CDR3 protein: CAARGLADNEQFF
D gene: TRBD1; V gene: TRBV19; CDR3 length: 15; clone size: few; J gene: TRBJ1-4; CDR3 DNA: TGTGCCAGTAGAGACCCCGGGACAGGGGATGAAAAACTGTTTTTT; CDR3 protein: CASRDPGTGDEKLFF